The rows below give T cell receptor beta chains drawn from one sample of a study of CD8 T cells in Susac syndrome. TCRdb recomputed calls from the immunoSEQ multiplex PCR reads with MiXCR, one row per CDR3 protein. The sample yields around 170,000 distinct CDR3 sequences, almost 96% seen once. Sequences were obtained from CD4+ T cells from PBMCs. The receptors were sampled from a human donor with Susac syndrome. Both conserved end residues are part of each CDR3. D genes are given only for firm matches. Part of the rows lack a size; the others show once, few, many or a class for expanded clones.

length	V	D	size	J	DNA	CDR3
13	TRBV29-1	-	-	TRBJ1-5	TGCAGCGTACAATTGAGTTTCAATCAGCCCCAGCATTTT	CSVQLSFNQPQHF
13	TRBV6-6	TRBD1	-	TRBJ1-5	TGTGCCAGCGTTACAGGGGGCCATCAGCCCCAGCATTTT	CASVTGGHQPQHF
15	TRBV12-3/TRBV12-4	-	-	TRBJ2-5	TGTGCCAGCAGTTTAGGTGGGGTAGGGAGGGAGACCCAGTACTTC	CASSLGGVGRETQYF
19	TRBV12-3/TRBV12-4	TRBD2	-	TRBJ2-3	TGTGCCAGCAGTTTAGAGAGGACTAGCGGGGGGTATAGCACAGATACGCAGTATTTT	CASSLERTSGGYSTDTQYF
13	TRBV20-1	-	-	TRBJ1-1	TGCAGTGCTGAGGACAATATATACACTGAAGCTTTCTTT	CSAEDNIYTEAFF
15	TRBV4-3	-	-	TRBJ1-2	TGCGCCAGCAGCCAAGATAGCCTAGCTAACTATGGCTACACCTTC	CASSQDSLANYGYTF
14	TRBV30	TRBD2	-	TRBJ2-7	TGTGCCTGGTCGACTAGCGGTACATCCTACGAGCAGTACTTC	CAWSTSGTSYEQYF
16	TRBV6-2/TRBV6-3	TRBD2	-	TRBJ2-7	TGTGCCAGCAGTTACTCCTCTAGCGGTGACTACTACGAGCAGTACTTC	CASSYSSSGDYYEQYF
14	TRBV30	TRBD1	-	TRBJ1-1	TGTGCCTGGATCAACAGGGGGCAGGTCACTGAAGCTTTCTTT	CAWINRGQVTEAFF
11	TRBV3-1	-	-	TRBJ2-7	TGTGCCAGCAGCCAAGAACACGAGCAGTACTTC	CASSQEHEQYF
14	TRBV12-3/TRBV12-4	-	-	TRBJ2-2	TGTGCCAGCAGTTTAGCGGGAGACACCGGGGAGCTGTTTTTT	CASSLAGDTGELFF
14	TRBV2	-	-	TRBJ2-3	TGTGCCAGCAGGGACGTTCAAAGCACAGATACGCAGTATTTT	CASRDVQSTDTQYF
14	TRBV4-3	TRBD1	-	TRBJ1-2	TGCGCCAGCAGCCCAACCGGGACAGGGGGCATCTTAACCTTC	CASSPTGTGGILTF
18	TRBV1	-	-	TRBJ2-7	TGCACCAGCAGCCAAGGTTGTGGCTGGGGGGGGGTACCCTACGAGCAGTACTTC	CTSSQGCGWGGVPYEQYF
12	TRBV28	-	once	TRBJ1-1	TGTGCCAGCAGTTGGGCTTACACTGAAGCTTTCTTT	CASSWAYTEAFF
12	TRBV6-6	-	-	TRBJ2-4	TGTGCCAGCGGGTATTCCAAAAACATTCAGTACTTC	CASGYSKNIQYF
14	TRBV10-3	-	-	TRBJ2-7	TGTGCCATCAGTGAGGGGGCCAGGGTTTACGAGCAGTACTTC	CAISEGARVYEQYF
14	TRBV30	-	-	TRBJ2-2	TGTGCCTATACTCTACGGCGGGTCACCGGGGAGCTGTTTTTT	CAYTLRRVTGELFF